The clone carrying this TCR beta chain has only one observation. Assay used: immunoSEQ multiplex PCR; TCRdb lists only in-frame clones, some missing. The data contain some 260,000 clones, about 88% of them singletons. Everyone who took part was roughly 18 to 89 years old, and they came from fewer than 25 US areas. The sample originates from a study of blood T cell repertoires in COVID-19. Study-level information: Samples representing acute and convalescent COVID-19 were sourced from the United States, Italy and Spain. In each case, the material was cDNA or gDNA derived from T cells, B-cell-depleted T cells, or PBMCs.

The clonotype was recovered from a man aged 25 to 40 with acute COVID-19. The specimen sequenced was PBMCs or T cells enriched from blood (not recorded which).

CDR3 in amino acids: CASSPGGQGETQYF. CDR3 sequence (DNA): TGCGCCAGCAGCCCGGGGGGACAGGGAGAGACCCAGTACTTC. V usage is TRBV5-1 and J usage is TRBJ2-5, with 9 bases fitting TRBD1. This CDR3 has 14 residues. CDR1 is SGHRS, CDR2 YFSETQ, per germline. Losses at the gene ends were 4 bases for V and 4 bases for J; bases not matched to a gene: 5.